The next 19 T cell receptor beta chains were all read from a single sample in a study of graft-versus-host responses after intestinal transplantation (dated by TCRdb to 2020 to 2022). The library was built by means of the immunoSEQ multiplex PCR assay. TCRdb mirrors the immuneACCESS table, restricted to in-frame sequences. Some clones are absent from its copies; in checked studies, under half trace to an unresolved V gene, and the reason for the others is unknown. This sample gives fewer than 85,000 clones in total; over 75% of them show up just once. Of the sample, 0.39% falls within the top ten clones. These TCRs are of unknown antigen specificity. The time point label of this sample denotes: cells obtained before transplantation from donor or recipient. Sample: unstimulated CD4+ T cells sorted from spleen or lymph node cells, taken before transplant. These TCRs come from a human donor who was the organ donor for an intestinal transplant.

The chain is built from TRBV4-2 and TRBJ2-5; 10 nucleotides line up with TRBD2. CDR1 and CDR2 from the germline V gene are LGHNA and YNFKEQ. The ends lost 4 bases at V and 2 bases at J; junction bases unmatched: 13. The length of the CDR3 is 18 residues. The CDR3 is CASSPQRGLAGVQETQYF. CDR3 coding DNA: TGTGCCAGCAGCCCCCAAAGGGGGCTAGCGGGGGTTCAAGAGACCCAGTACTTC.

V usage is TRBV5-1 and J usage is TRBJ1-1, with 8 bases that match TRBD1. The CDR3 runs 13 residues. V trimming: 7 bases; J trimming: 5 bases; junction bases outside the gene matches: 7. Germline V gives CDR1 SGHRS, CDR2 YFSETQ. The CDR3 DNA reads TGCGCCAGCGGCAGGACAGGGAGGACTGAAGCTTTCTTT. Translation gives CASGRTGRTEAFF.

The chain couples TRBV7-9 to TRBJ1-1; D not certain. Germline assignment: CDR1 SEHNR and CDR2 FQNEAQ (reference sequence). The CDR3 length is 11 residues. V lost 5 bases and J 7 bases, leaving 8 bases between the germline ends. This chain's CDR3 is CASSRAIEAFF. CDR3 in DNA: TGTGCCAGCAGCCGCGCCATTGAAGCTTTCTTT.

The V gene is TRBV29-1, the J gene TRBJ2-5, with D perhaps TRBD2 (6 bases). Trimming stripped 6 bases from V and 3 bases from J, with 14 bases between. There are 13 residues in the CDR3. Germline values: CDR1 SQVTM, CDR2 ANQGSEA. Here the CDR3 DNA reads TGCAGCGTCGCGCCGGGACTTGAAGAGACCCAGTACTTC. Encoded protein: CSVAPGLEETQYF.

The chain is built from TRBV5-1 and TRBJ1-2, with TRBD1 matching over 12 bases. The germline V gene has CDR1 SGHRS and CDR2 YFSETQ. The trim removed 1 base at V and 7 bases at J, leaving 5 bases unmatched. The CDR3 covers 15 residues. CDR3 region: CASSLSGQGAGGYTF. The CDR3 region has the DNA TGCGCCAGCAGCTTGTCGGGACAGGGGGCCGGTGGCTACACCTTC.

This chain uses TRBV27 with TRBJ1-6; possibly TRBD1 for D (5 bases). CDR1 MNHEY and CDR2 SMNVEV come from the germline V gene (reference sequence). Trimming left V 3 bases short and J 7 bases short, with 10 bases between. CDR3 length: 14 residues. CDR3 protein: CASSFGAQNSPLHF. DNA for the CDR3: TGTGCCAGCAGTTTTGGGGCGCAAAATTCACCCCTCCACTTT.

The V call is TRBV19, the J call TRBJ1-1; 9 bases align to TRBD1. After removal of 5 bases from V and 6 bases from J, the junction contained 10 bases not matched to a gene. Germline values: CDR1 LNHDA, CDR2 SQIVND (reference sequence). The CDR3 is 15 residues long. This chain's CDR3 is CASSGDWTGVSEAFF. The CDR3 coding sequence is TGTGCCAGTAGTGGGGACTGGACAGGGGTCTCTGAAGCTTTCTTT.

This clone was picked up a small number of times. V usage is TRBV7-9 and J usage is TRBJ1-1; D call uncertain. Germline CDR1 SEHNR, CDR2 FQNEAQ (reference sequence). The CDR3 has 14 residues. The V and J ends lost 5 bases and 0 bases respectively, with 10 bases between them. CDR3 residues: CASSPSNLNTEAFF. The CDR3 DNA reads as TGTGCCAGCAGCCCTTCTAACCTGAACACTGAAGCTTTCTTT.

The V and J genes are TRBV7-3 and TRBJ2-1, with TRBD2 as a possible D gene (8 bases). Deletions cut 3 bases from V and 9 bases from J, with 18 bases between. Germline V gene lookup returns CDR1 SGHTA and CDR2 FQGTGA. The CDR3 has 15 residues. The CDR3: CASSFGTRGQGEQFF. In DNA form, the CDR3 reads TGTGCCAGCAGCTTCGGGACTAGGGGGCAGGGTGAGCAGTTCTTC.

The V gene is TRBV9, the J gene TRBJ2-3, with 7 nucleotides matching TRBD2. V lost 2 bases to trimming and J lost 3 bases; unmatched junction nucleotides: 3. The CDR3 consists of 14 residues. Germline V CDR1 and CDR2: SGDLS, YYNGEE. In DNA form, the CDR3 reads TGTGCCAGCAGCGTGGCGGGGGTGACAGATACGCAGTATTTT. This codes for CASSVAGVTDTQYF.

The rearrangement uses TRBV9 and TRBJ1-3, with unresolved D. Deletions cut 1 base from V and 0 bases from J, with 8 bases between. In germline, CDR1 is SGDLS, CDR2 YYNGEE. The CDR3 is made up of 15 amino acids. The CDR3 reads CASSVTPGSGNTIYF. DNA of the CDR3: TGTGCCAGCAGCGTAACCCCAGGCTCTGGAAACACCATATATTTT.

The J gene is TRBJ2-3, the V gene TRBV15; D possibly corresponds to TRBD2 (6 bases). This CDR3 is built from 14 residues. In germline, CDR1 is LNHNV, CDR2 YYDKDF (reference sequence). V was shortened by 4 bases and J by 2 bases, with 10 bases between the two germline ends. The CDR3 sequence is CATSTGLSTDTQYF. DNA of the CDR3: TGTGCCACCAGCACGGGACTTTCCACAGATACGCAGTATTTT.

The genes are TRBV15 and TRBJ1-6, with D possibly TRBD1 on 6 matching bases. V was trimmed by 5 bases and J by 8 bases, leaving 13 bases between them. The CDR3 loop spans 14 amino acids. Germline V gene sequence: CDR1 LNHNV, CDR2 YYDKDF (reference sequence). The CDR3 nucleotides are TGTGCCACCAGCGGGGACATGTGGGATTCACCCCTCCACTTT. It specifies CATSGDMWDSPLHF. The whole variable domain, remainder taken from reference TRBV15 and TRBJ1-6, is DAMVIQNPRYQVTQFGKPVTLSCSQTLNHNVMYWYQQKSSQAPKLLFHYYDKDFNNEADTPDNFQSRRPNTSFCFLDIRSPGLGDTAMYLCATSGDMWDSPLHFGNGTRLTVT.

This clone showed up just once. This CDR3 is also generated by other DNA sequences in the sample. J is TRBJ1-2 and V is TRBV6-5, with 7 bases lining up with TRBD1. The CDR3 is 14 amino acids. V was clipped by 3 bases and J by 8 bases; unmatched bases: 9. Germline CDR1 is MNHEY and CDR2 is SVGAGI. CDR3 residues: CASSYADRAGGYTF. The CDR3, as DNA: TGTGCCAGCAGTTATGCCGACAGGGCTGGCGGCTACACCTTC.

The rearrangement uses TRBV12-5 and TRBJ2-6; 10 bases fit TRBD1. CDR1 and CDR2 from the germline V gene are LGHNT and FRNRAP. V shed 4 bases and J 0 bases; nucleotides not matched to a gene: 9. This CDR3 has 19 amino acids. The CDR3 loop is CASGSRGTGEPSGANVLTF. The CDR3 DNA follows: TGTGCTAGTGGTTCCCGGGGGACAGGGGAACCCTCTGGGGCCAACGTCCTGACTTTC.

The chain links TRBV15 to TRBJ2-3; D gene unclear. The germline V gene encodes CDR1 LNHNV and CDR2 YYDKDF (reference sequence). This CDR3 spans 16 amino acids. Trimming cost V 1 base and J 3 bases, with 14 bases left between them. The CDR3 is CATSRGERDATDTQYF. As DNA, the CDR3 is TGTGCCACCAGCAGAGGCGAGAGAGATGCGACAGATACGCAGTATTTT.

This rearrangement joins TRBV28 to TRBJ1-6, with D possibly being TRBD1 (6 bases). CDR1 MDHEN and CDR2 SYDVKM come from the germline V gene. The CDR3 consists of 14 residues. The ends were cut back, 2 bases at V and 7 bases at J, with 9 bases in the middle. The CDR3 region is CASSLVRGNSPLHF. CDR3 DNA: TGTGCCAGCAGTTTAGTAAGGGGGAATTCACCCCTCCACTTT.

In nucleotides, the CDR3 is TGTGCCACCAGCAGAGTATCCGGGGAGCTGTTTTTT. Amino acid sequence: CATSRVSGELFF. The chain employs TRBV15 and TRBJ2-2; D is undetermined. The CDR3 consists of 12 residues. V gave up 1 base and J gave up 6 bases, with 3 bases separating them. Germline CDR1 LNHNV, CDR2 YYDKDF (reference sequence).

V usage is TRBV6-6 and J usage is TRBJ2-5; TRBD1 matches at 7 bases. This CDR3 is 14 amino acids long. Trimming cost V 5 bases and J 5 bases; bases outside gene matches: 8. Germline-derived CDR1 and CDR2 are MNHNY and SVGAGI (reference sequence). CDR3 DNA: TGTGCCAGCAGTGACTACAGGGGTAGGGAGACCCAGTACTTC. It is translated as CASSDYRGRETQYF.